This T cell receptor (beta chain) was captured by sequencing in a study of blood T cell repertoires in COVID-19. The overall study: Acute and convalescent COVID-19 samples came from the United States, Italy and Spain. T cells, B-cell-depleted T cells, or PBMCs supplied cDNA or gDNA.

Original processing methods: Amplification of reference gene primers provided the estimated nucleated cell counts. Profiling relied on immunoSEQ multiplex PCR, and the TCRdb table lists in-frame clones only, not all of them. V, J and clone size were drawn from that table, and D and trimming were deduced from the DNA. Here the sample spans some 69,000 clones, roughly 83% being singletons. This CDR3 spans 14 amino acids. The V and J ends lost 2 bases and 2 bases, in that order; junction bases with no gene match: 1. Germline CDR1 and CDR2: MNHEY and SMNVEV (reference sequence). This chain links TRBV27 with TRBJ2-7; 9 bases agree with TRBD1. Sample: peripheral blood. The clonotype comes from a man older than 75 with active or convalescent COVID-19. CDR3 nucleotides: TGTGCCAGCAGTTTAGGACAGGGGACCTACGAGCAGTACTTC. Its translation is CASSLGQGTYEQYF.